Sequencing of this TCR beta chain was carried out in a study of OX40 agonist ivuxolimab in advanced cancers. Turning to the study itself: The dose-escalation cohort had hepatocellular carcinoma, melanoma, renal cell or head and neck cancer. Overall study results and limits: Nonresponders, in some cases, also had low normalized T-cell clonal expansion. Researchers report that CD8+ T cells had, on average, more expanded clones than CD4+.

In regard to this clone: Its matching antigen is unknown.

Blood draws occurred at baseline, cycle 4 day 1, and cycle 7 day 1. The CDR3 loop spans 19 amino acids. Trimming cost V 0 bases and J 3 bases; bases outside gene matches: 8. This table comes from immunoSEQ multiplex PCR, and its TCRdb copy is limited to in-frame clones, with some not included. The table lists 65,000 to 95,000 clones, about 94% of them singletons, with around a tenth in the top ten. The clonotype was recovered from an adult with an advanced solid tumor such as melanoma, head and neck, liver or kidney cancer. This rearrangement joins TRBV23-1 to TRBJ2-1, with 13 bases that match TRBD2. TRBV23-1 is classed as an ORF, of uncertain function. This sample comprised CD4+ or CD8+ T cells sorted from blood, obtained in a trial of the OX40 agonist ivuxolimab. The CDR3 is CASSQSSGLAGFLYNEQFF. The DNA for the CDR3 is TGCGCCAGCAGTCAATCGTCGGGACTAGCGGGATTCCTCTACAATGAGCAGTTCTTC.